This T cell receptor (beta chain) was profiled in a study of cytomegalovirus exposure and HLA in healthy donors. Background on the study: The roughly 110 validation repertoires were reported in a later analysis to have been generated on the same platform as the roughly 700 first-cohort repertoires.

Study-level points and caveats: Rarity characterized most TCR sequences, yet some public TCRs appeared in many donors. In vitro experiments confirmed that three CMV-associated chains were specific for CMV antigens.

Repertoires were generated with immunoSEQ multiplex PCR, while TCRdb's copy carries only in-frame clones and drops some. The sample records more than 55,000 clones, about 88% being singletons. The study drew the donors from its roughly 110-subject validation cohort, separate from the roughly 670-subject first cohort. CDR3 length equals 15 residues. The germline V gene has CDR1 SEHNR and CDR2 FQNEAQ (reference sequence). Trimming stripped 5 bases from V and 0 bases from J, with 14 bases between. In the case of this clone: No antigen is known for it.

The sequence derives from a woman under 30 in good health and CMV-seronegative. What was sequenced was PBMCs. The chain links TRBV7-9 to TRBJ2-7, with D tentatively TRBD1 (6 bases). As DNA, the CDR3 is TGTGCCAGCAGCGGCCCCACAGGGACCTCCTACGAGCAGTACTTC. Protein product: CASSGPTGTSYEQYF.